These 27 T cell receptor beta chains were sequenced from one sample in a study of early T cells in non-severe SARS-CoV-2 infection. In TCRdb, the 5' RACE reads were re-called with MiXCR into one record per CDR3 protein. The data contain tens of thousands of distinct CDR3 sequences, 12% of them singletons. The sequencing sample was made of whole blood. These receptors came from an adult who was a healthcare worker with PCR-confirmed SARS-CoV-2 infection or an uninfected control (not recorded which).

The CDR3 is CASSFAGGSANYGYTF. The CDR3 nucleotides are TGTGCCAGCAGCTTCGCGGGGGGATCAGCTAACTATGGCTACACCTTC. The chain employs TRBV7-9 and TRBJ1-2; D possibly corresponds to TRBD1 (5 bases). The CDR3 is made up of 16 amino acids. Germline lookup yields CDR1 SEHNR and CDR2 FQNEAQ (reference sequence). V gave up 3 bases and J gave up 0 bases, with 14 bases separating them.

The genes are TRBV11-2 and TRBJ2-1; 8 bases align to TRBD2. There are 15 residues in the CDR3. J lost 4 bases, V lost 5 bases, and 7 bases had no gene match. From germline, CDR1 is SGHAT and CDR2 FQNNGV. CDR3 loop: CASSVSGGGYNEQFF. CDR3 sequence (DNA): TGTGCCAGCAGCGTAAGCGGGGGAGGGTACAATGAGCAGTTCTTC.

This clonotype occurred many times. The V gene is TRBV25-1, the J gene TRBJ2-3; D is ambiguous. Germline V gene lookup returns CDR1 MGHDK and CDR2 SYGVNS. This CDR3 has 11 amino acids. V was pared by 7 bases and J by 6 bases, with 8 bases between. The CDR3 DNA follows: TGTGCCAGCACCTTCGGGGATACGCAGTATTTT. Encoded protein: CASTFGDTQYF.

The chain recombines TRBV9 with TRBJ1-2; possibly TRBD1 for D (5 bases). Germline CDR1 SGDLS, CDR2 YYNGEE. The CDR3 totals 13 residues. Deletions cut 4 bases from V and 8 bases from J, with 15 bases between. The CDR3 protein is CASSPNLSGGYTF. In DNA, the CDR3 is TGTGCCAGCAGCCCGAACCTATCAGGGGGCTACACCTTC.

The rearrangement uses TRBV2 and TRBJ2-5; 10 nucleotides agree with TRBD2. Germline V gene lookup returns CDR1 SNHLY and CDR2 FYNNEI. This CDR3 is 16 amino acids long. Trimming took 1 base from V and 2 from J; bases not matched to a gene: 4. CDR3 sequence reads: CASSEGISGGQETQYF. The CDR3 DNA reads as TGTGCCAGCAGTGAAGGGATTAGCGGGGGGCAAGAGACCCAGTACTTC.

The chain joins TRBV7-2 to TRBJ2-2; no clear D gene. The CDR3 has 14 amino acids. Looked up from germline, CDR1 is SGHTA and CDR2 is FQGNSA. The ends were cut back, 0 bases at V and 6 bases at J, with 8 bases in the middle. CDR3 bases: TGTGCCAGCAGCTTAGCAGGGTTATCCGGGGAGCTGTTTTTT. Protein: CASSLAGLSGELFF.

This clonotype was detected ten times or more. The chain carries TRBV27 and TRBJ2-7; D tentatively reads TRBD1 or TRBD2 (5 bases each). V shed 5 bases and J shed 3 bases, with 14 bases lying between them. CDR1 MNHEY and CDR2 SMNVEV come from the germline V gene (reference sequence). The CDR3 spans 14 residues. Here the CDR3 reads CASSLRQGVYEQYF. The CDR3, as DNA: TGTGCCAGCAGTCTCCGGCAGGGAGTCTACGAGCAGTACTTC.

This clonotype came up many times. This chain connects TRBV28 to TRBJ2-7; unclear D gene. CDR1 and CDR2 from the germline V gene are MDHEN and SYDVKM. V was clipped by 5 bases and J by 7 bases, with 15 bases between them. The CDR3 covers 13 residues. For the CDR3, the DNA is TGTGCCAGCAGTCCATCCCCCGTGGGTGAGCAGTACTTC. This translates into CASSPSPVGEQYF.

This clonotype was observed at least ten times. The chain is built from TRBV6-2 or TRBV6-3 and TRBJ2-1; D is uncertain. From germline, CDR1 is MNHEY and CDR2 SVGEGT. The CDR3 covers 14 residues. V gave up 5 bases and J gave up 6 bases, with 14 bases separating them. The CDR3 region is CASSRGPDRNEQFF. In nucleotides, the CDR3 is TGTGCCAGCAGTCGAGGACCCGACCGCAATGAGCAGTTCTTC.

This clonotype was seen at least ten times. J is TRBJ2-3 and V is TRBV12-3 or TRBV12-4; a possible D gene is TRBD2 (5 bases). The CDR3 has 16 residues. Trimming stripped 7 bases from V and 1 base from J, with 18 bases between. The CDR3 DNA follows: TGTGCCAGCATCTCATCCCGGGGTAGCGGCACAGATACGCAGTATTTT. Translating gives CASISSRGSGTDTQYF.

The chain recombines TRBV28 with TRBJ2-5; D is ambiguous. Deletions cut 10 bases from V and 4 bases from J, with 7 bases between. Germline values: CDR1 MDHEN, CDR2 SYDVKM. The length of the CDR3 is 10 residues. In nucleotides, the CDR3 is TGTGCCACCCTCCGAGAGACCCAGTACTTC. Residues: CATLRETQYF.

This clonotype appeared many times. CDR3 coding DNA: TGTGCCAGCAGCCCGGACCGAGGGGATACGCAGTATTTT. This codes for CASSPDRGDTQYF. V is TRBV11-3 and J is TRBJ2-3; tentatively, D is TRBD2 (5 bases). V was shortened by 5 bases and J by 6 bases, with 12 bases between the two germline ends. The CDR3 totals 13 residues. Per germline, CDR1 SGHNT and CDR2 YENEEA.

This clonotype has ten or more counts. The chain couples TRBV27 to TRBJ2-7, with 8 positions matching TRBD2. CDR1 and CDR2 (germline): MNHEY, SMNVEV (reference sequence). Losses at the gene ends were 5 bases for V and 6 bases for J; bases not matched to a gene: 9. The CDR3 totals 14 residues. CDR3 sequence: CASSSGSRIGEQYF. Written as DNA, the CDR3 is TGTGCCAGCAGTAGCGGGAGCCGAATCGGCGAGCAGTACTTC.

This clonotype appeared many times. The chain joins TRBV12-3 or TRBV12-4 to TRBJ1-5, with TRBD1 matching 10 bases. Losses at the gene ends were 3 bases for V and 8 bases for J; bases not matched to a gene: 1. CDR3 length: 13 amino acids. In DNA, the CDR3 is TGTGCCAGCAGTTTGACAGGGGGCGAGCCCCAGCATTTT. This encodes CASSLTGGEPQHF.

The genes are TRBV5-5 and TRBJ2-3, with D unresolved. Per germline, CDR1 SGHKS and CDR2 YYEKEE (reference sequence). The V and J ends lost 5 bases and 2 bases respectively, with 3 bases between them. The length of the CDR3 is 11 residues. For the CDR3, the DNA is TGTGCCAGCAGACACACAGATACGCAGTATTTT. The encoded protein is CASRHTDTQYF.

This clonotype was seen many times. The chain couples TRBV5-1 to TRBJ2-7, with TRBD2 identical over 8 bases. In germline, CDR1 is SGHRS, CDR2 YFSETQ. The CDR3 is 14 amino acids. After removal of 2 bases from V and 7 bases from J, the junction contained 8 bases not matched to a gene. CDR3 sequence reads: CASSFTSGGEEQYF. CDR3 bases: TGCGCCAGCAGCTTTACTAGCGGAGGTGAGGAGCAGTACTTC.

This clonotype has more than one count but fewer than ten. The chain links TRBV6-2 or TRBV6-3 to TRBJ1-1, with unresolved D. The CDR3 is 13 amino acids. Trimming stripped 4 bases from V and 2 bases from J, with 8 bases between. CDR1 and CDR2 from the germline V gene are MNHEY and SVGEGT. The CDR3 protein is CASSSTTNTEAFF. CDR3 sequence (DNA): TGTGCCAGCAGTTCTACAACTAACACTGAAGCTTTCTTT.

CDR3 amino acids: CASSYASSSYEQYF. The CDR3, as DNA: TGTGCCAGCAGTTACGCCTCTAGCAGCTACGAGCAGTACTTC. The chain carries TRBV6-2 or TRBV6-3 and TRBJ2-7, with D perhaps matching TRBD2 (5 bases). The germline gives CDR1 MNHEY, CDR2 SVGEGT. The length of the CDR3 is 14 residues. V dropped 2 bases and J dropped 3 bases, with 11 bases sitting between them.

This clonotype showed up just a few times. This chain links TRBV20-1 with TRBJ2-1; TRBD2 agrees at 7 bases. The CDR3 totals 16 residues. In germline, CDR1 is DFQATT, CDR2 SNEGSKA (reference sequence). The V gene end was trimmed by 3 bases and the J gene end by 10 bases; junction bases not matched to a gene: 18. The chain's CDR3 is CSASDVALGGTTEQFF. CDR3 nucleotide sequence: TGCAGTGCTAGCGACGTTGCTCTGGGAGGGACTACCGAGCAGTTCTTC.

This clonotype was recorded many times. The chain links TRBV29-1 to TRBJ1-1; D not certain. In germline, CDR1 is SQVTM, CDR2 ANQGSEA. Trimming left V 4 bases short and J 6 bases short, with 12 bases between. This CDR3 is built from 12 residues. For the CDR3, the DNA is TGCAGCGTTGGGGCGATAGGAGCTGAAGCTTTCTTT. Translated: CSVGAIGAEAFF.

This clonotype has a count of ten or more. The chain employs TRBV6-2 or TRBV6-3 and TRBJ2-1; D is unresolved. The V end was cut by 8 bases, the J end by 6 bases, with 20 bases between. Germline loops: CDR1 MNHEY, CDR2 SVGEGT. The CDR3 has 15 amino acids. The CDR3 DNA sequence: TGTGCCAGCCAACCTGCCAGGACCGCTCCCAATGAGCAGTTCTTC. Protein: CASQPARTAPNEQFF.

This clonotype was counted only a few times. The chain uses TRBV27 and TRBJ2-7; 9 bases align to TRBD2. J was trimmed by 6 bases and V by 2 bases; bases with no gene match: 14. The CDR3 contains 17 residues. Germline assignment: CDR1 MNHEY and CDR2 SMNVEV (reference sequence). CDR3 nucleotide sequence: TGTGCCAGCAGTTTAGGGGTAGCGGGAGAACTTCTTTCCGAGCAGTACTTC. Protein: CASSLGVAGELLSEQYF.

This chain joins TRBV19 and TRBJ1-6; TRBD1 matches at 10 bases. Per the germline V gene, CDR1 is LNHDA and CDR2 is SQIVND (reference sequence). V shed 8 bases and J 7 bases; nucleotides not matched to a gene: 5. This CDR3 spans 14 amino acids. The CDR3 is CASLDRGPNSPLHF. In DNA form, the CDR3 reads TGTGCCAGTCTTGACAGGGGGCCGAATTCACCCCTCCACTTT.

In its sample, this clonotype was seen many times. The CDR3 region has the DNA TGCAGCGTTTCCACAGGTTTTTCCACTGAAGCTTTCTTT. Translation gives CSVSTGFSTEAFF. V and J are TRBV29-1 and TRBJ1-1; perhaps TRBD1 as D (5 bases). The V gene lost 5 bases and the J gene lost 4 bases, with 14 bases spanning the gap. Germline V lookup: CDR1 SQVTM, CDR2 ANQGSEA. The CDR3 loop spans 13 amino acids.

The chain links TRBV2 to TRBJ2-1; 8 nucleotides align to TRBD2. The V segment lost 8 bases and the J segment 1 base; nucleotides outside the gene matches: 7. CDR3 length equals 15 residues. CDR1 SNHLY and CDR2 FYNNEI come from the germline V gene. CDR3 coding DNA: TGTGCCAGCCCCGGGGCGGGAGGATCCTACAATGAGCAGTTCTTC. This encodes CASPGAGGSYNEQFF.

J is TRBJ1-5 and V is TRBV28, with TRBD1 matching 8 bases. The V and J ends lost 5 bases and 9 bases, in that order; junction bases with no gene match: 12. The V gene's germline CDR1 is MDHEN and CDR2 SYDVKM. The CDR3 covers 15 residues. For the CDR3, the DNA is TGTGCCAGCAGTCCTGGACAGGGTCTGTTTGGGCCCCAGCATTTT. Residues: CASSPGQGLFGPQHF.

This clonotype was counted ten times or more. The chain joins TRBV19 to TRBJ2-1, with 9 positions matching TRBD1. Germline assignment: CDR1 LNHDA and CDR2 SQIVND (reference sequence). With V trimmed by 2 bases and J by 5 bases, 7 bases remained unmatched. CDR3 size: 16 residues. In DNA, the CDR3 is TGTGCCAGTAGTATAACCGGGACAGGGCGCAACAATGAGCAGTTCTTC. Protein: CASSITGTGRNNEQFF.